This T cell receptor beta chain was identified during a study of CD8+ T cells in alopecia areata. The overall study: At a dose of 5 to 10 mg twice daily, oral tofacitinib was given to treated patients.

With respect to this clone: Its specificity is unknown.

Isolated RNA was reverse transcribed into cDNA used as the sequencing template. TCRdb's table, derived via immunoSEQ multiplex PCR, lists solely in-frame clones and lacks some. The sample holds 190,000 or so clones; 45% to 75% are singletons and the top ten take approximately 3.4%. Germline trimming cut 8 bases from V and 0 bases from J; bases unmatched to any gene: 10. Germline V lookup: CDR1 SQVTM, CDR2 ANQGSEA. The CDR3 extends over 15 amino acids. Broader study findings: Significant decreases in scalp clonality and expanded CD8+ clones followed tofacitinib treatment. Many expanded lesional clones stayed in scalp and blood while on tofacitinib. Normal scalp had lower clonality than lesional scalp, with alopecia totalis/universalis lesions showing this most strongly.

The treatment denotes: oral pan-JAK inhibitor, 5-10 mg twice daily. The sample was CD4+ T cells sorted from blood, taken at week 4, from a patient treated with tofacitinib. The chain combines TRBV29-1 with TRBJ2-3, with 8 nucleotides matching TRBD2. The source is a human donor with alopecia areata. As DNA, the CDR3 is TGCAGCCTCATTCTTAGCGGGAAAAGCACAGATACGCAGTATTTT. It codes for CSLILSGKSTDTQYF.